The clone carrying this T cell receptor beta chain was recorded many times. The antigen is not known. This entry comes from a study of response to subunit inactivated influenza vaccine. From the RT-PCR reads, TCRdb called clonotypes with MiXCR, one entry per CDR3 protein. Of approximately 680,000 distinct CDR3 sequences listed, approximately 15% are singletons. General study points: Authors suggested few new T cells are recruited by each seasonal influenza vaccination.

This CDR3 has 17 amino acids. The V segment lost 3 bases and the J segment 1 base; nucleotides outside the gene matches: 10. Germline V gene data show CDR1 as SQVTM and CDR2 as ANQGSEA. The TCR originated in a man aged 45-65 years who received an inactivated influenza vaccine. The chain joins TRBV29-1 to TRBJ2-1; TRBD2 matches 9 bases. The sequences come from PBMCs from blood, collected about 12 days after vaccination. The CDR3 spells CSVETPPRGGSYNEQFF. In nucleotides, the CDR3 is TGCAGCGTTGAGACCCCACCGCGGGGGGGGTCCTACAATGAGCAGTTCTTC.